Detailed here is one T cell receptor beta chain. Antigen: not known. Trimming removed 6 bases at V and 4 bases at J, with 10 bases between. Germline V CDR1 and CDR2: SNHLY, FYNNEI. The CDR3 is 13 residues long. Authors' data handling: Out-of-frame sequences were removed, leaving some 2 million distinct TCRbeta sequences. Generated by immunoSEQ multiplex PCR, the TCRdb table keeps only in-frame clones and is missing some. The V and J calls and the clone size are those of that table, but D and trimming were determined from the DNA. The sample lists about 46,000 clones; around 80% were seen once. This sample is drawn from a study of memory CD4+ T cells and cytomegalovirus serostatus. Study-wide context: This sample comes from healthy Belgian adults, several CMV seropositive, roughly 22 seronegative. General study points: About 40% of the roughly 160 known CMV-associated TCRbeta sequences appeared in CD4+ memory.

Single viable CD3+CD4+CD8-CD45RO+ cells were sorted as the memory CD4+ T cells. CD4+ T cells were isolated by positive magnetic selection. The chain couples TRBV2 to TRBJ1-3; D perhaps matches TRBD1 (6 bases). The sample was memory CD4+ T cells from blood. This clonotype was obtained from an adult in good health and CMV-seronegative. The CDR3 is CASSRDNGNTIYF. The CDR3 DNA reads as TGTGCCAGCAGCCGGGACAACGGAAACACCATATATTTT.